Here is one T cell receptor (beta chain) with its context. Its antigen target is currently unknown. Per-nucleotide qualities are absent, and no much larger clonotype sits a single base away. The sample belongs to a study of T cell repertoires in cytomegalovirus infection (dated by TCRdb to about 2019). Describing the broader study: Because public TCR beta signatures pointed to carriage of CMV infection together with the matching HLA type, the HLA type of each donor mattered for the analysis. Paper-wide results and their limitations: Cumulative frequency of public TCR beta family members discriminated carriers of CMV infection plus the relevant HLA type in this cohort and an independent roughly 320-donor cohort. In the ex vivo response, HLA-C-restricted CMV-specific TCR beta clonotypes were dominant, and in two of eight donors the single most frequent clonotype came from this HLA-C-restricted group.

Sequenced on an Illumina HiSeq 1500. The public reads were reanalyzed by TCRdb: fastp trimming at Q25, MiXCR alignment, in-frame beta chains only. Rows merge per CDR3 protein into single entries with the most common DNA and genes. Counted in this sample were 270,000 or so distinct CDR3 sequences; about a sixth of them appeared once. Of the sample, about half is held by the ten largest clones. CDR1 and CDR2, looked up from the germline V gene (reference sequence), are SEHNR and FQNEAQ. Trimming costs V 6 bases and J 8 bases, and their ends lie 14 bases apart. Taken from cysteine to phenylalanine, the CDR3 has 13 residues. The read is trimmed to its CDR3 DNA, 39 bases read in frame from base 1.

The sequence is built from TRBV7-9 and TRBJ2-4; perhaps TRBD2 is the D gene, with 7 bases matching. Sequenced input: CD8+ T cells from PBMCs. The TCR comes from a human donor in good health (CMV status not recorded). Some clones in this sample may be carry-over from other donors' samples. The CDR3 protein is CASRGGVVDIQYF. Here is the DNA: TGTGCCAGCAGAGGGGGGGTCGTGGACATTCAGTACTTC.